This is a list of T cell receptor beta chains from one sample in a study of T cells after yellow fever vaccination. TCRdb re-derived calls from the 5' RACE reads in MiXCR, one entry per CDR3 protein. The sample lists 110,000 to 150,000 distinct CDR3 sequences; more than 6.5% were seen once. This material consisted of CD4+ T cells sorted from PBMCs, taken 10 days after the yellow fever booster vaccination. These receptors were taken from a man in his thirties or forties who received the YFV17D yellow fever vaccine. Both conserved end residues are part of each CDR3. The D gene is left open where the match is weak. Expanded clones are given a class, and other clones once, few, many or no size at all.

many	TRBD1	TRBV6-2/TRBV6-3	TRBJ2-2	TGTGCCAGCAGTGGGCCCATGAAGCTGCAGGGGGCCGGGGAGCTGTTTTTT	CASSGPMKLQGAGELFF
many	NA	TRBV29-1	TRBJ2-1	TGCAGCGTTGGACAGGATGGCCATGAGCAGTTCTTC	CSVGQDGHEQFF
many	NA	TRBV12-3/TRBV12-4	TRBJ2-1	TGTGCCAGCACCACGATTACAGGGAGCGAGCAGTTCTTC	CASTTITGSEQFF
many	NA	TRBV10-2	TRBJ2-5	TGCGCCAGCAGTGAACGGGGTAGGGCTAAAGAGACCCAGTACTTC	CASSERGRAKETQYF
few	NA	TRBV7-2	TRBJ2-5	TGTGCCAGCAGCTTAGTGCCGGGCGTCGGGGAGACCCAGTACTTC	CASSLVPGVGETQYF
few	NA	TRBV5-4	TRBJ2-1	TGTGCCAGCACCCAATCGGCGGGACCGAGCTCCTACAATGAGCAGTTCTTC	CASTQSAGPSSYNEQFF
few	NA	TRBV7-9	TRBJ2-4	TGTGCCAGCAGCTTTTCACGGGGCCCGGGAAACATTCAGTACTTC	CASSFSRGPGNIQYF
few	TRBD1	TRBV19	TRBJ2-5	TGTGCCAGTAGTGTCAGCAGGGGGAAGACCCAGTACTTC	CASSVSRGKTQYF
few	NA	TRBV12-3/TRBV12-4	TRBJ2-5	TGTGCCAGCAGGCTTAAAGAGACCCAGTACTTC	CASRLKETQYF
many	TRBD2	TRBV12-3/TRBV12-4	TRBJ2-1	TGTGCCAGCAGTTTCGGGACTAGGATGGATGAGCAGTTCTTC	CASSFGTRMDEQFF
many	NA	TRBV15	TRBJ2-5	TGTGCCACCAGCGCGGACTATGAGGAGACCCAGTACTTC	CATSADYEETQYF
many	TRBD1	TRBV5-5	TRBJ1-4	TGTGCCAGCAGCCACACAGGGGTACCTAATGAAAAACTGTTTTTT	CASSHTGVPNEKLFF
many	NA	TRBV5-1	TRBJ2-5	TGCGCCAGCAGCTTGGGGGCCCAGGGGACCCAGTACTTC	CASSLGAQGTQYF
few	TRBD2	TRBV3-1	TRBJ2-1	TGTGCCAGCAGCAACGGGAGGGCCAATGAGCAGTTCTTC	CASSNGRANEQFF
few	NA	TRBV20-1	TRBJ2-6	TGCAGTGCTAAAAGAGCAGGTGCTCACTCTGGGGCCAACGTCCTGACTTTC	CSAKRAGAHSGANVLTF
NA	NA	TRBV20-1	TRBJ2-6	TGCAGTGCTAGTAGGAGGCGGAACTCTGGGGCCAACGTCCTGACTTTC	CSASRRRNSGANVLTF
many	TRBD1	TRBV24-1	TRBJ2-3	TGTGCCACCAGTGATCCTGCTCCCGGGACAGCTACTAGCACAGATACGCAGTATTTT	CATSDPAPGTATSTDTQYF
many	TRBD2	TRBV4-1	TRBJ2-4	TGCGCCAGCAGCCAAGAGGTACTAGCGGGGAACATTCAGTACTTC	CASSQEVLAGNIQYF
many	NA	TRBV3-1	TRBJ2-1	TGTGCCAGCAGCCTAGAGGCGAGTCTCAATGAGCAGTTCTTC	CASSLEASLNEQFF
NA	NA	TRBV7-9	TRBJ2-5	TGTGCCAGCAGCTTAGTGGGGTTTGAGACCCAGTACTTC	CASSLVGFETQYF
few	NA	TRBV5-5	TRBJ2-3	TGTGCCAGCAGCTTGTTGCGGGGCGTAGATACGCAGTATTTT	CASSLLRGVDTQYF
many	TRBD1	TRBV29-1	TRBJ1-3	TGCAGCGTTGACCTATCCGGGACAGGCTCTGGAAACACCATATATTTT	CSVDLSGTGSGNTIYF
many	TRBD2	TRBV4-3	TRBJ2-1	TGCGCCAGCAGCCAAGTAGGCTTTATTAAAGCGGGACGCTCCTACAATGAGCAGTTCTTC	CASSQVGFIKAGRSYNEQFF
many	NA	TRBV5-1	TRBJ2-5	TGCGCCAGCAGCTTGGCCACAGGTGGTAACCAAGAGACCCAGTACTTC	CASSLATGGNQETQYF
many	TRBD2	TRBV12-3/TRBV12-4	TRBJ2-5	TGTGCCAGCAGACCAACCGACCTAGCGGGAGAGACCCAGTACTTC	CASRPTDLAGETQYF
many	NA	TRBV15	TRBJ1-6	TGTGCCACCAGCAGAGAACACAGTAATTCACCCCTCCACTTT	CATSREHSNSPLHF
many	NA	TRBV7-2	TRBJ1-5	TGTGCCAGCAGCTTTCGAGGGGGGCCCCAGCATTTT	CASSFRGGPQHF
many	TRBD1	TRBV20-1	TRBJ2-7	TGCAGTGCTAGGGGACAGGGGCGGACCTACGAGCAGTACTTC	CSARGQGRTYEQYF
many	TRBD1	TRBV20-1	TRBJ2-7	TGCAGTGCTAGCAGACAGGGGTTGGACTACGAGCAGTACTTC	CSASRQGLDYEQYF
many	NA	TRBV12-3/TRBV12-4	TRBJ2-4	TGTGCCAGCAGCTGGAGTGGGGGTGTCAAAAACATTCAGTACTTC	CASSWSGGVKNIQYF
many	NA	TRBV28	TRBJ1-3	TGTGCCAGCCTTTTGGCTCCCGGAAACACCATATATTTT	CASLLAPGNTIYF
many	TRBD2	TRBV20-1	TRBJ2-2	TGCAGTGCTAGAGAAAGCGGGAGAGGAACCGGGGAGCTGTTTTTT	CSARESGRGTGELFF
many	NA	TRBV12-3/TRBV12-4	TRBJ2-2	TGTGCCAGCAGGGACCGGAACACCGGGGAGCTGTTTTTT	CASRDRNTGELFF
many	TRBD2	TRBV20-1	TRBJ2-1	TGCAGTGCTAGTGGTCGGGGGGGTATTGGAAATGAGCAGTTCTTC	CSASGRGGIGNEQFF
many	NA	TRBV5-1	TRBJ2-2	TGCGCCAGCAGCTTGGCTATAGGTGGGGAGCTGTTTTTT	CASSLAIGGELFF
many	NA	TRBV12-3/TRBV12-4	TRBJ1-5	TGTGCCAGCAGTTTTCGAGGGGCCGGCAATCAGCCCCAGCATTTT	CASSFRGAGNQPQHF
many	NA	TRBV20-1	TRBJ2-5	TGCAGTGCTACCCCAGACAGACAAGAGACCCAGTACTTC	CSATPDRQETQYF
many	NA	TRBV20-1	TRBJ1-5	TGCAGCGCTATAGCCGAGGGAGGGGGCAATCAGCCCCAGCATTTT	CSAIAEGGGNQPQHF
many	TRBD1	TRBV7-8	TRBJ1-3	TGTGCCAGCAGCATCGGGACAGTGAGCTCTGGAAACACCATATATTTT	CASSIGTVSSGNTIYF
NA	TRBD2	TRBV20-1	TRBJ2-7	TGCAGTGCTAGTACAAGCGGGGTTACCTACGAGCAGTACTTC	CSASTSGVTYEQYF
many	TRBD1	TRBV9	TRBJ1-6	TGTGCCAGCACCCCGACAGGGCTCCGGAATTCACCCCTCCACTTT	CASTPTGLRNSPLHF
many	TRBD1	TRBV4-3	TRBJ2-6	TGCGCCAGCAGCCAAAAGGACAGGGTTCTTTCTGGGGCCAACGTCCTGACTTTC	CASSQKDRVLSGANVLTF